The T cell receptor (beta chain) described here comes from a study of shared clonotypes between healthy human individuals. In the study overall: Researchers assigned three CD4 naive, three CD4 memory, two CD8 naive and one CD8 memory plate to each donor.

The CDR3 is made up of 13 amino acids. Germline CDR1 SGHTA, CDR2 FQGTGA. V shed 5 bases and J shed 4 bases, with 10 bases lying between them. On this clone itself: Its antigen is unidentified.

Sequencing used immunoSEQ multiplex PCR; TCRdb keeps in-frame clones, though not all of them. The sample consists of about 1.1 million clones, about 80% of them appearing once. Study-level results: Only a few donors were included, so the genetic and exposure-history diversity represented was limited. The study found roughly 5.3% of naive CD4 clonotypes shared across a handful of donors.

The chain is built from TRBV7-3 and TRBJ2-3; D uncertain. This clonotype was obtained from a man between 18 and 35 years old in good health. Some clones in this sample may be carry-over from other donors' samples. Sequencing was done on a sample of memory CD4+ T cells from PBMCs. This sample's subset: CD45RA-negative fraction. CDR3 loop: CASSPKGPDTQYF. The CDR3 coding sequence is TGTGCCAGCAGCCCTAAAGGTCCAGATACGCAGTATTTT.